These 10 T cell receptor beta chains originate from one sample sequenced in a study of blood T cell repertoires in COVID-19. The protocol was immunoSEQ multiplex PCR, while the TCRdb copy is restricted to in-frame clones and leaves out a portion. This sample yields more than 85,000 clones, of which approximately 85% are seen a single time; under 15% belongs to the top ten. The sample comprised peripheral blood. The receptors were gathered from a human donor in a cohort sampled during active COVID-19.

V is TRBV27 and J is TRBJ2-3; tentatively, D is TRBD1 (5 bases). V was cut by 3 bases and J by 0 bases, with 10 bases left in between. The germline CDR1 and CDR2 sequences are MNHEY and SMNVEV (reference sequence). The length of the CDR3 is 15 residues. CDR3 in amino acids: CASSLGPVSTDTQYF. The CDR3 coding sequence is TGTGCCAGCAGTTTGGGGCCGGTAAGCACAGATACGCAGTATTTT.

This clone showed up just once. V and J are TRBV10-3 and TRBJ1-5; D unresolved. CDR3 size: 20 residues. Trimming took 3 bases from V and 0 from J, leaving 24 bases between them. The germline CDR1 and CDR2 sequences are ENHRY and SYGVKD. This CDR3 reads CAISDSSGDRGDYSNQPQHF. The CDR3 DNA sequence: TGTGCCATCAGTGATAGTTCGGGAGACCGCGGCGATTATAGCAATCAGCCCCAGCATTTT.

This clone has just one count. V gene TRBV21-1 combines with J gene TRBJ2-7; no check of the table's D call, TRBD2, against the DNA was made. TRBV21-1 is listed as a pseudogene. This CDR3 is built from 16 residues. The DNA of the CDR3 is TGTGCCAGCGGGGGGGTGGAGCGGGCGTCAACCTACGAGCAGTACTTC. Translation: CASGGVERASTYEQYF.

Here the CDR3 reads CSVATGGFNEKLFF. CDR3 in DNA: TGCAGCGTAGCAACAGGTGGTTTTAATGAAAAACTGTTTTTT. The chain joins TRBV29-1 to TRBJ1-4, with D possibly being TRBD1 (5 bases). There are 14 residues in the CDR3. The V and J ends lost 6 bases and 4 bases respectively, with 15 bases between them. CDR1 and CDR2 from the germline V gene are SQVTM and ANQGSEA. Together with reference TRBV29-1 and TRBJ1-4, the CDR3 gives the full variable domain: SAVISQKPSRDICQRGTSLTIQCQVDSQVTMMFWYRQQPGQSLTLIATANQGSEATYESGFVIDKFPISRPNLTFSTLTVSNMSPEDSSIYLCSVATGGFNEKLFFGSGTQLSVL.

This clone has more than one count but fewer than ten. The chain combines TRBV19 with TRBJ2-7, with no clear D. Trimming left V 2 bases short and J 0 bases short, with 5 bases between. Germline CDR1 reads LNHDA; CDR2 reads SQIVND (reference sequence). CDR3 length equals 13 residues. The CDR3 sequence is CASSIRVSYEQYF. Here the CDR3 DNA reads TGTGCCAGTAGTATAAGAGTCTCCTACGAGCAGTACTTC.

This chain uses TRBV7-3 with TRBJ2-7; 8 positions agree with TRBD2. J was trimmed by 2 bases and V by 5 bases; bases with no gene match: 11. CDR3 length: 16 residues. The germline gives CDR1 SGHTA, CDR2 FQGTGA. Here the CDR3 DNA reads TGTGCCAGCAGCCCCACCGGCGGGAGGTCGACCTACGAGCAGTACTTC. Protein product: CASSPTGGRSTYEQYF.

The rearrangement joins TRBV28 to TRBJ2-1, with 13 bases fitting TRBD2. This CDR3 is 13 amino acids long. The V gene end was trimmed by 8 bases and the J gene end by 6 bases; junction bases not matched to a gene: 1. From germline, CDR1 is MDHEN and CDR2 SYDVKM. The CDR3 region has the DNA TGTGCCAGCGGACTAGCGGGAGTCAATGAGCAGTTCTTC. Translating gives CASGLAGVNEQFF.

The chain recombines TRBV29-1 with TRBJ2-7, with 10 bases aligning to TRBD1. J lost 1 base, V lost 7 bases, and 7 bases had no gene match. There are 14 residues in the CDR3. CDR1 SQVTM and CDR2 ANQGSEA come from the germline V gene. In nucleotides, the CDR3 is TGCAGCGCACAAGGGACAGGGGTTTCCTACGAGCAGTACTTC. This gives the protein CSAQGTGVSYEQYF.

The genes are TRBV7-6 and TRBJ2-4, with a weak D call TRBD2 (5 bases). Germline V lookup: CDR1 SGHVS, CDR2 FNYEAQ. The CDR3 covers 18 residues. Trimming pared 5 bases from V and 1 base from J, leaving 21 bases between. The DNA of the CDR3 is TGTGCCAGCAGCCCAACCCTACGGAGGCCCCAGGCCAAAAACATTCAGTACTTC. Its protein product is CASSPTLRRPQAKNIQYF.

The chain is built from TRBV19 and TRBJ1-2; 9 bases map to TRBD1. The CDR3 extends over 13 amino acids. The germline V gene has CDR1 LNHDA and CDR2 SQIVND (reference sequence). The V and J ends lost 7 bases and 8 bases, in that order; junction bases with no gene match: 8. CDR3 DNA sequence: TGTGCCAGTACTCCACAGGGGGCTCTAGGCTACACCTTC. Its translation is CASTPQGALGYTF.